What follows are 17 T cell receptor beta chains derived from one specimen sequenced in a study of OX40 agonist ivuxolimab in advanced cancers. Here immunoSEQ multiplex PCR was the method, and the copy in TCRdb shows in-frame clones only, minus some. The sample records about 150,000 clones, under 95% being singletons. The sequencing used CD4+ or CD8+ T cells sorted from blood, collected in a trial of the OX40 agonist ivuxolimab. The receptors were gathered from an adult with an advanced solid tumor such as melanoma, head and neck, liver or kidney cancer.

The J gene is TRBJ2-7, the V gene TRBV7-2, with D perhaps being TRBD1 or TRBD2 (5 bases each). Germline lookup yields CDR1 SGHTA and CDR2 FQGNSA. The length of the CDR3 is 18 residues. Trimming left V 1 base short and J 7 bases short, with 26 bases between. CDR3 sequence: CASSLGWGTGATSREQYF. The CDR3 DNA follows: TGTGCCAGCAGCTTAGGGTGGGGCACCGGGGCTACCTCGAGGGAGCAGTACTTC.

The rearrangement joins TRBV28 to TRBJ2-7; D call uncertain. V was cut by 5 bases and J by 2 bases, with 7 bases left in between. CDR1 is MDHEN and CDR2 is SYDVKM in the germline V gene. The CDR3 extends over 12 amino acids. The CDR3 bases are TGTGCCAGCAGTCTTGTAACCTACGAGCAGTACTTC. It encodes CASSLVTYEQYF.

The chain combines TRBV12-5 with TRBJ1-1, with 7 bases fitting TRBD1. Germline loops: CDR1 LGHNT, CDR2 FRNRAP. J lost 3 bases, V lost 5 bases, and 3 bases had no gene match. The CDR3 loop spans 13 amino acids. CDR3 residues: CASGRQGHTEAFF. For the CDR3, the DNA is TGTGCTAGTGGTCGACAGGGTCACACTGAAGCTTTCTTT.

The chain recombines TRBV5-4 with TRBJ1-1; 7 positions match TRBD1. Per the germline V gene, CDR1 is SGHNT and CDR2 is YYREEE (reference sequence). The CDR3 contains 17 residues. With 0 bases clipped from V and 4 bases from J, the junction kept 12 bases outside the gene matches. The CDR3: CASSLAPRGPVSTEAFF. Written as DNA, the CDR3 is TGTGCCAGCAGCTTGGCGCCGAGGGGGCCCGTTTCCACTGAAGCTTTCTTT.

The chain combines TRBV7-2 with TRBJ1-4; D gene uncertain. Germline V gene lookup returns CDR1 SGHTA and CDR2 FQGNSA. V lost 1 base and J lost 4, with 7 bases in between. The CDR3 length is 14 residues. CDR3 in amino acids: CASSLVLSNEKLFF. As DNA, the CDR3 is TGTGCCAGCAGCTTAGTCTTGAGTAATGAAAAACTGTTTTTT.

The chain is built from TRBV7-2 and TRBJ1-1, with D unresolved. The CDR3 runs to 14 residues. The V and J ends lost 5 bases and 3 bases respectively, with 13 bases between them. Germline values: CDR1 SGHTA, CDR2 FQGNSA. The CDR3 is CASSLWDVYTEAFF. The CDR3 coding sequence is TGTGCCAGCAGCCTCTGGGATGTCTACACTGAAGCTTTCTTT.

The chain links TRBV5-4 to TRBJ1-4; D perhaps matches TRBD1 (6 bases). V shed 4 bases and J shed 6 bases, with 22 bases lying between them. The germline gives CDR1 SGHNT, CDR2 YYREEE (reference sequence). This CDR3 spans 17 amino acids. In DNA form, the CDR3 reads TGTGCCAGCAGCCAAATTGCGGGGGCGGGGCGGGATGAAAAACTGTTTTTT. Translated: CASSQIAGAGRDEKLFF.

This chain uses TRBV11-2 with TRBJ2-3, with 9 positions matching TRBD2. Trimming cost V 2 bases and J 4 bases; bases outside gene matches: 7. From germline, CDR1 is SGHAT and CDR2 FQNNGV. CDR3 length: 16 amino acids. The chain's CDR3 is CASSLYAGGAPDTQYF. The CDR3 DNA reads TGTGCCAGCAGCTTATATGCGGGGGGGGCCCCAGATACGCAGTATTTT.

The chain couples TRBV13 to TRBJ2-3; D unresolved. Trimming stripped 2 bases from V and 2 bases from J, with 11 bases between. There are 15 residues in the CDR3. CDR1 PRHDT and CDR2 FYEKMQ come from the germline V gene (reference sequence). CDR3 residues: CASSLNYAYTDTQYF. As DNA, the CDR3 is TGTGCCAGCAGCTTAAATTACGCCTACACAGATACGCAGTATTTT.

CDR3 residues: CASSLLGTSGSTYEQYF. The CDR3 DNA is TGCGCCAGCAGCCTCTTAGGGACTAGCGGGTCTACCTACGAGCAGTACTTC. This chain connects TRBV4-3 to TRBJ2-7; 12 bases are a match to TRBD2. In germline, CDR1 is LGHNA, CDR2 YSLEER. CDR3 size: 17 residues. V was clipped by 4 bases and J by 2 bases; unmatched bases: 9.

The CDR3 nucleotides are TGCAGCGTTGGACGGACAGGGAGGGCCGGGGAGCTGTTTTTT. This translates into CSVGRTGRAGELFF. The chain links TRBV29-1 to TRBJ2-2; D is possibly TRBD1 (8 bases). The CDR3 has 14 residues. V dropped 4 bases and J dropped 6 bases, with 15 bases sitting between them. Germline V lookup: CDR1 SQVTM, CDR2 ANQGSEA.

V and J are TRBV5-6 and TRBJ2-2; no definite D call. The CDR3 sequence is 17 residues long. Trimming pared 6 bases from V and 0 bases from J, leaving 18 bases between. The germline V gene has CDR1 SGHDT and CDR2 YYEEEE. CDR3 amino acids: CASTPFGYPANTGELFF. Written as DNA, the CDR3 is TGTGCCAGCACCCCCTTCGGATACCCAGCGAACACCGGGGAGCTGTTTTTT.

CDR3 DNA: TGTGCCAGTAGGAGGGGAGGGGTTACATCCTATGGCTACACCTTC. This encodes CASRRGGVTSYGYTF. The chain links TRBV19 to TRBJ1-2, with D possibly TRBD1 on 5 matching bases. The germline gives CDR1 LNHDA, CDR2 SQIVND (reference sequence). V was cut by 6 bases and J by 4 bases, with 18 bases left in between. CDR3 size: 15 residues.

J is TRBJ1-1 and V is TRBV6-4; weak D call: TRBD1 (5 bases). Germline-derived CDR1 and CDR2 are MRHNA and SNTAGT. The CDR3 length is 17 residues. Trimming took 0 bases from V and 6 from J, leaving 20 bases between them. This CDR3 is CASSDSETAIRGAEAFF. The DNA for the CDR3 is TGTGCCAGCAGTGACTCTGAGACAGCCATTAGAGGGGCTGAAGCTTTCTTT.

This clone was recorded only once. The V gene is TRBV7-9, the J gene TRBJ1-2, with D possibly matching TRBD1 (5 bases). Germline V CDR1 and CDR2: SEHNR, FQNEAQ (reference sequence). V was clipped by 8 bases and J by 10 bases, with 14 bases between them. The CDR3 sequence is 11 residues long. CDR3 bases: TGTGCCAGCGATGACCGGGGGTCCTACACCTTC. It is translated as CASDDRGSYTF.

V gene TRBV9 combines with J gene TRBJ1-3, with TRBD1 as a possible D gene (5 bases). This CDR3 is 14 amino acids long. Looked up from germline, CDR1 is SGDLS and CDR2 is YYNGEE. Trimming stripped 1 base from V and 6 bases from J, with 11 bases between. CDR3 sequence reads: CASSVRQGLNTIYF. The DNA for the CDR3 is TGTGCCAGCAGCGTACGTCAGGGTTTAAACACCATATATTTT. Looking up the rest from reference TRBV9 and TRBJ1-3 gives the full variable domain: DSGVTQTPKHLITATGQRVTLRCSPRSGDLSVYWYQQSLDQGLQFLIQYYNGEERAKGNILERFSAQQFPDLHSELNLSSLELGDSALYFCASSVRQGLNTIYFGEGSWLTVV.

The gene calls are TRBV6-5 and TRBJ2-7; 8 bases match TRBD1. Germline CDR1 reads MNHEY; CDR2 reads SVGAGI. The junction had 5 bases not matched to a gene; V was cut back by 0 bases and J by 4 bases. The CDR3 sequence is 15 residues long. The CDR3: CASSYSPRTGYEQYF. The CDR3 nucleotides read TGTGCCAGCAGTTACTCACCCCGGACAGGGTACGAGCAGTACTTC.